One and the same sample provided the 13 T cell receptor beta chains below, sequenced in a study of blood T cell repertoires in COVID-19. Measured with immunoSEQ multiplex PCR; TCRdb has only the in-frame clones, and not every one. The sample lists under 200,000 clones; about 85% were seen once. The sequenced sample was peripheral blood. The origin of the receptors is a woman of 80 years or more with acute or convalescent COVID-19.

This rearrangement joins TRBV7-9 to TRBJ1-6; D remains ambiguous. In germline, CDR1 is SEHNR, CDR2 FQNEAQ (reference sequence). The CDR3 spans 15 residues. V lost 5 bases and J lost 7, with 15 bases in between. CDR3 in DNA: TGTGCCAGCAGCCCGCCCACATGGAGGAATTCACCCCTCCACTTT. It translates to CASSPPTWRNSPLHF. The full variable domain, rest sourced from reference TRBV7-9 and TRBJ1-6, is DTGVSQNPRHKITKRGQNVTFRCDPISEHNRLYWYRQTLGQGPEFLTYFQNEAQLEKSRLLSDRFSAERPKGSFSTLEIQRTEQGDSAMYLCASSPPTWRNSPLHFGNGTRLTVT.

This chain connects TRBV27 to TRBJ1-1; D not certain. V lost 2 bases and J lost 6, with 13 bases in between. The CDR3 is made up of 14 amino acids. Germline CDR1 reads MNHEY; CDR2 reads SMNVEV (reference sequence). The CDR3 DNA sequence: TGTGCCAGCAGTTTAGATGGAGCTTACGCTGAAGCTTTCTTT. Encoded protein: CASSLDGAYAEAFF.

The rearrangement uses TRBV7-8 and TRBJ2-7, with TRBD2 matching 7 bases. This CDR3 comprises 13 residues. Trimming removed 4 bases from V and 6 bases from J; junction bases left unmatched: 6. CDR1 and CDR2 from the germline V gene are SGHVS and FQNEAQ. The CDR3: CASSSKGGTEQYF. CDR3 coding DNA: TGTGCCAGCAGCTCCAAGGGAGGGACCGAGCAGTACTTC. Complete variable domain (other parts from reference TRBV7-8 and TRBJ2-7): GAGVSQSPRYKVAKRGQDVALRCDPISGHVSLFWYQQALGQGPEFLTYFQNEAQLDKSGLPSDRFFAERPEGSVSTLKIQRTQQEDSAVYLCASSSKGGTEQYFGPGTRLTVT.

The V call is TRBV4-1, the J call TRBJ2-1; tentatively, D is TRBD2 (6 bases). V gave up 4 bases and J gave up 7 bases, with 32 bases separating them. CDR1 MGHRA and CDR2 YSYEKL come from the germline V gene. The CDR3 has 20 residues. The CDR3: CASSPTPWGMGTPRTNEQFF. In DNA form, the CDR3 reads TGCGCCAGCAGCCCGACCCCCTGGGGCATGGGGACTCCAAGAACGAATGAGCAGTTCTTC.

This rearrangement joins TRBV7-2 to TRBJ2-7, with D perhaps matching TRBD2 (5 bases). Trimming removed 5 bases at V and 7 bases at J, with 15 bases between. CDR3 length: 13 residues. From germline, CDR1 is SGHTA and CDR2 FQGNSA. CDR3 DNA: TGTGCCAGCAGCCCCGACCTTACGGGGGAGCAGTACTTC. Protein: CASSPDLTGEQYF.

The V and J genes are TRBV5-1 and TRBJ1-4; D is perhaps TRBD1 (5 bases). Trimming removed 1 base at V and 5 bases at J, with 21 bases between. This CDR3 is 18 amino acids long. CDR1 and CDR2 (germline): SGHRS, YFSETQ. CDR3 nucleotide sequence: TGCGCCAGCAGCTTGAAAGGGGCCCGGATGAGGACAAATGAAAAACTGTTTTTT. Protein: CASSLKGARMRTNEKLFF.

The genes are TRBV21-1 and TRBJ2-3; the table's D call, TRBD2, was not checked against the DNA. TRBV21-1 is shown as a pseudogene. This CDR3 region has 19 residues. The CDR3 DNA reads as TGTGCCAGCAGCAAACTGCGCGAGCGGGAGATGTTATCCGCAGATACGCAGTATTTT. Amino acid sequence: CASSKLREREMLSADTQYF.

The rearrangement links TRBV19 to TRBJ2-1; 11 bases are shared with TRBD2. V shed 3 bases, J shed 0 bases, and the junction held 13 bases outside the gene matches. The CDR3 extends over 20 amino acids. From germline, CDR1 is LNHDA and CDR2 SQIVND (reference sequence). CDR3 in DNA: TGTGCCAGTAGTATTTACAGGACTAGCGGGTGGGCAAGCTCCTACAATGAGCAGTTCTTC. This encodes CASSIYRTSGWASSYNEQFF.

This chain links TRBV7-2 with TRBJ1-1; D perhaps matches TRBD1 (5 bases). The CDR3 is 13 amino acids. Trimming removed 6 bases from V and 1 base from J, with 9 bases in between. Germline assignment: CDR1 SGHTA and CDR2 FQGNSA. The CDR3: CASSAGQNTEAFF. DNA for the CDR3: TGTGCCAGCAGTGCAGGACAGAACACTGAAGCTTTCTTT. Using reference TRBV7-2 and TRBJ1-1 for the parts outside the CDR3, the full variable domain is GAGVSQSPSNKVTEKGKDVELRCDPISGHTALYWYRQSLGQGLEFLIYFQGNSAPDKSGLPSDRFSAERTGGSVSTLTIQRTQQEDSAVYLCASSAGQNTEAFFGQGTRLTVV.

This clone appeared a few times. The chain employs TRBV10-3 and TRBJ2-7; unclear D gene. Trimming pared 0 bases from V and 3 bases from J, leaving 6 bases between. Looked up from germline, CDR1 is ENHRY and CDR2 is SYGVKD. The CDR3 extends over 13 amino acids. CDR3: CAISESFLYEQYF. In nucleotides, the CDR3 is TGTGCCATCAGTGAGTCGTTCCTCTACGAGCAGTACTTC.

The chain carries TRBV5-1 and TRBJ1-2; possible D gene TRBD1, 6 bases. Germline values: CDR1 SGHRS, CDR2 YFSETQ. V lost 6 bases, J lost 2 bases, and 17 bases lay in between. This CDR3 comprises 15 residues. The CDR3 nucleotides read TGCGCCAGCACCCCCTCTGGGGGGGCGAACTATGGCTACACCTTC. Translated, it gives CASTPSGGANYGYTF.

The V and J genes are TRBV19 and TRBJ1-4; 10 bases map to TRBD1. CDR1 is LNHDA, CDR2 SQIVND, per germline (reference sequence). This CDR3 is built from 16 residues. V dropped 4 bases and J dropped 6; count of bases not matched to a gene: 8. CDR3 loop: CASSTPGQGSDEKLFF. Written as DNA, the CDR3 is TGTGCCAGTAGTACGCCGGGACAGGGGTCGGATGAAAAACTGTTTTTT.

V usage is TRBV30 and J usage is TRBJ2-5; TRBD2 agrees at 12 bases. J gave up 3 bases and V 4 bases, and 6 bases lay outside the gene matches. The CDR3 sequence is 15 residues long. CDR1 GTSNPN and CDR2 SVGIG come from the germline V gene (reference sequence). CDR3 residues: CAWTSGRAREETQYF. CDR3 nucleotide sequence: TGTGCCTGGACTAGCGGGAGGGCCAGAGAAGAGACCCAGTACTTC. The complete variable domain, with remaining parts taken from reference TRBV30 and TRBJ2-5, reads SQTIHQWPATLVQPVGSPLSLECTVEGTSNPNLYWYRQAAGRGLQLLFYSVGIGQISSEVPQNLSASRPQDRQFILSSKKLLLSDSGFYLCAWTSGRAREETQYFGPGTRLLVL.